Included here is one T cell receptor beta chain sequence, with context. Its cognate antigen is unknown. Assay: immunoSEQ multiplex PCR; the TCRdb copy retains only in-frame clones and omits some. The profile covers 100,000 or so clones, with more than 85% appearing a single time and roughly 2.7% taken by the ten largest. The sample originates from a study of siplizumab effects on memory and regulatory T cells. Losses at the gene ends were 4 bases for V and 2 bases for J; bases not matched to a gene: 3. There are 14 residues in the CDR3. CDR1 is SEHNR, CDR2 FQNEAQ, per germline (reference sequence). Overall study results and limits: No more than a minor fraction of alloreactive clones could be traced back to unstimulated subsets. Suppressive activity of Tregs proliferating in siplizumab cultures remained unconfirmed. The study found that mappable alloreactive CD4+ clones averaged 68.8% Treg-derived with siplizumab and 25% to 30% in controls.

The receptor's source is a human donor in good health. Some clones in this sample may be carry-over from other donors' samples. Sequencing used CD4+ T cells sorted from blood. The V and J genes are TRBV7-9 and TRBJ2-7; 9 bases line up with TRBD2. In nucleotides, the CDR3 is TGTGCCAGCAGCTCGGGACTAGCTACCTACGAGCAGTACTTC. This gives the protein CASSSGLATYEQYF. Full variable domain (outside the CDR3, taken from reference TRBV7-9 and TRBJ2-7): DTGVSQNPRHKITKRGQNVTFRCDPISEHNRLYWYRQTLGQGPEFLTYFQNEAQLEKSRLLSDRFSAERPKGSFSTLEIQRTEQGDSAMYLCASSSGLATYEQYFGPGTRLTVT.